The clone carrying this TCR beta chain was recorded once. Its specificity is not known. This entry is derived from a study of a mutant IDH1 vaccine in newly diagnosed glioma. Sequenced by immunoSEQ multiplex PCR; TCRdb stores in-frame clones only, minus some. This repertoire shows about 54,000 clones, over 70% found once; its top ten account for more than 3%. The V gene lost 0 bases and the J gene lost 8 bases, with 2 bases spanning the gap. CDR3 size: 10 residues. Germline CDR1 GTSNPN, CDR2 SVGIG (reference sequence). Time point reported: week 5, during vaccination. Each dose delivered 300 ug of mutant IDH1 20-mer peptide subcutaneously with imiquimod.

The material was PBMCs, obtained from a glioma patient whose treatment included an IDH1 peptide vaccine. This sequence joins TRBV30 and TRBJ1-3, with D uncertain. This TCR was sampled from a young man with glioma. DNA of the CDR3: TGTGCCTGGAGTGTCCACACCATATATTTT. Residues: CAWSVHTIYF.